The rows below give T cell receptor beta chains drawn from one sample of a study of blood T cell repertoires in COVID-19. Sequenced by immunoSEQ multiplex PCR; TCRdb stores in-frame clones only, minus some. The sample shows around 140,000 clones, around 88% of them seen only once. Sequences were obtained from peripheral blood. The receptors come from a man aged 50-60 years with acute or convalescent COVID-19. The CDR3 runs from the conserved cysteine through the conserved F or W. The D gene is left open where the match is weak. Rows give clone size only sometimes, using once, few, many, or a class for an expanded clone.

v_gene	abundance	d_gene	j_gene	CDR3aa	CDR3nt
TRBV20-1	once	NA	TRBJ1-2	CSATVNYGYTF	TGCAGTGCCACAGTTAACTATGGCTACACCTTC
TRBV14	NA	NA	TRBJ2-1	CASSLILGAGYNEQFF	TGTGCCAGCAGCCTGATTTTAGGGGCTGGATACAATGAGCAGTTCTTC
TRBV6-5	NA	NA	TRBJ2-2	CASRAKNTGELFF	TGTGCCAGCCGCGCTAAGAACACCGGGGAGCTGTTTTTT
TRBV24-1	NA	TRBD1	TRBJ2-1	CATSLVQGDEQFF	TGTGCCACCAGCCTCGTACAGGGGGATGAGCAGTTCTTC
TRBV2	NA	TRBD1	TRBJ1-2	CASKRNVGQGASYTF	TGTGCCAGCAAGAGAAACGTAGGGCAGGGGGCTAGCTACACCTTC
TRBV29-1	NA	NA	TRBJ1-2	CSVEERQGLYGYTF	TGCAGCGTTGAAGAACGGCAGGGACTCTATGGCTACACCTTC
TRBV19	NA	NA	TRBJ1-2	CASRRGQSYGYTF	TGTGCCAGTCGAAGGGGCCAGTCCTATGGCTACACCTTC
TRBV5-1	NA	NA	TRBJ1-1	CASSLVPGKGTEAFF	TGCGCCAGCAGCTTGGTTCCGGGGAAGGGCACTGAAGCTTTCTTT
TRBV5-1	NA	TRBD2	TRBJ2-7	CASRPGTSGNEQYF	TGCGCCAGCAGACCCGGGACTAGCGGCAATGAGCAGTACTTC
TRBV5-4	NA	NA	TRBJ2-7	CASSLGQGILEQYF	TGTGCCAGCAGCTTGGGGCAGGGGATCCTCGAGCAGTACTTC
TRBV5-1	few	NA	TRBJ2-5	CASSWTGHSIQGETQYF	TGCGCCAGCAGCTGGACGGGACATTCGATTCAGGGAGAGACCCAGTACTTC
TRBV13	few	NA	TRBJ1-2	CASSLTGNYGYTF	TGTGCCAGCAGCTTAACGGGGAACTATGGCTACACCTTC
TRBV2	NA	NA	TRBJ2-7	CASILDREPQYF	TGTGCCAGCATCCTAGACCGCGAACCCCAGTACTTC
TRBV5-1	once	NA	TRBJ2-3	CASSTYRLLDTQYF	TGCGCCAGCAGCACATACAGGTTACTAGATACGCAGTATTTT
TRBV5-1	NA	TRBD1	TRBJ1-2	CASSLNWDSSYGYTF	TGCGCCAGCAGCTTGAACTGGGACAGCTCTTATGGCTACACCTTC
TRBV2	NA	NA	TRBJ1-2	CASGPPHGYTF	TGTGCCAGCGGGCCCCCTCATGGCTACACCTTC
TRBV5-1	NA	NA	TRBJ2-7	CASSLTSRSYEQYF	TGCGCCAGCAGCTTGACGTCCCGGTCCTACGAGCAGTACTTC
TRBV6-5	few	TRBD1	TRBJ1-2	CASSTGTGLLYGYTF	TGTGCCAGCAGTACCGGGACAGGGTTACTCTATGGCTACACCTTC
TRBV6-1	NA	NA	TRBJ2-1	CASSEIGANNEQFF	TGTGCCAGCAGTGAAATAGGAGCTAACAATGAGCAGTTCTTC
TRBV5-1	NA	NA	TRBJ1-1	CASSLGGLTEAFF	TGCGCCAGCAGCCTGGGGGGGCTCACTGAAGCTTTCTTT
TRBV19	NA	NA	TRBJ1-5	CASRPDWGNQPQHF	TGTGCCAGTAGGCCCGACTGGGGCAATCAGCCCCAGCATTTT
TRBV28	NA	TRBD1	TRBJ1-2	CASSFSMGQGFGYTF	TGTGCCAGCAGTTTTTCCATGGGACAGGGGTTTGGCTACACCTTC
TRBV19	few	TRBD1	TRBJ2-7	CASSLGTGVDEQYF	TGTGCCAGTAGTCTCGGGACAGGGGTCGACGAGCAGTACTTC
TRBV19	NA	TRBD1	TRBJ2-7	CASSIQGAVGEQYF	TGTGCCAGTAGTATCCAGGGGGCAGTGGGCGAGCAGTACTTC
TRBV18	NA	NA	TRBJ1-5	CASSPQGGSNQPQHF	TGTGCCAGCTCACCCCAGGGCGGTTCCAATCAGCCCCAGCATTTT